Only a few counts were recorded for the clone carrying this TCR beta chain. Unique molecular identifiers were incorporated when the TCRbeta library was constructed. TCRdb independently ran MiXCR on the PCR reads; one entry per CDR3 protein. The data hold about 610,000 distinct CDR3 sequences, with roughly a tenth observed a single time. CDR1 LGHDT and CDR2 YNNKEL come from the germline V gene (reference sequence). This CDR3 has 16 residues. Trimming removed 1 base at V and 5 bases at J, with 12 bases between. The sample is drawn from a study of T-cell reconstitution after alpha-beta-depleted transplantation in children.

The chain carries TRBV3-1 and TRBJ1-6; TRBD1 is a possible D gene (6 bases). The TCR originated in a human donor who donated a stem cell graft to a child with acute myeloid leukemia. Sample: PBMCs from the stem cell graft donor, taken from the stem cell graft. The CDR3: CASSQGGGGNNSPLHF. CDR3 bases: TGTGCCAGCAGCCAAGGAGGGGGGGGAAATAATTCACCCCTCCACTTT.